What follows describes a single TCR beta chain. Antigen specificity is unknown. Treatment denoted: 19 received Ad26.COV2.S at low or high dose, single or two shots; 5 received placebo; per-sample allocation not given. Collection of the samples took place on day 63 after the first injection of vaccine or placebo. The germline V gene encodes CDR1 SGHDN and CDR2 FVKESK. CDR3 size: 16 residues. Trimming took 0 bases from V and 0 from J, leaving 11 bases between them. This sample is part of a study of Ad26.COV2.S vaccination and SARS-CoV-2 variants. Overall study: Sample donor was a member of the COV1001 Ad26.COV2.S trial arm. Participants got Ad26.COV2.S intramuscularly, once or twice 56 days apart. The study, taken as a whole, reports: Similar non-spike TCR breadth was seen in vaccine and placebo recipients.

TCRdb's copy holds only in-frame clones and misses some; the assay was immunoSEQ multiplex PCR. The table lists 350,000 to 400,000 clones, about 89% of them singletons. The rearrangement joins TRBV14 to TRBJ1-1; D is perhaps TRBD1 (5 bases). This clonotype originated in a person aged 18 to 59 who received the Ad26.COV2.S COVID-19 vaccine or a placebo. This specimen was peripheral blood, taken in a trial of Ad26.COV2.S vaccine versus placebo. The CDR3 spells CASSQDRGVVNTEAFF. CDR3 coding DNA: TGTGCCAGCAGCCAAGATAGGGGTGTCGTGAACACTGAAGCTTTCTTT.